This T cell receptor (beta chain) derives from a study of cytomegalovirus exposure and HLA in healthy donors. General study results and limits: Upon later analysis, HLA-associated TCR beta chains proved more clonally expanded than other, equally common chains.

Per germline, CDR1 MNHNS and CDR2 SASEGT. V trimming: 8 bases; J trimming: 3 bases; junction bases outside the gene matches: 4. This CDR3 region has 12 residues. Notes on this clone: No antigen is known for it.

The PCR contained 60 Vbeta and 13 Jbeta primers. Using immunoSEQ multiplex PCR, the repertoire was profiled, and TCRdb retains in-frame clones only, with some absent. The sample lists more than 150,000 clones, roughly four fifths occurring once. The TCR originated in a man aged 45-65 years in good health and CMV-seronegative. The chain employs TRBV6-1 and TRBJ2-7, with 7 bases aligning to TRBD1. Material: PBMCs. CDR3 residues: CASGDRIYEQYF. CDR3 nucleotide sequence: TGTGCCAGCGGGGACAGAATCTACGAGCAGTACTTC.